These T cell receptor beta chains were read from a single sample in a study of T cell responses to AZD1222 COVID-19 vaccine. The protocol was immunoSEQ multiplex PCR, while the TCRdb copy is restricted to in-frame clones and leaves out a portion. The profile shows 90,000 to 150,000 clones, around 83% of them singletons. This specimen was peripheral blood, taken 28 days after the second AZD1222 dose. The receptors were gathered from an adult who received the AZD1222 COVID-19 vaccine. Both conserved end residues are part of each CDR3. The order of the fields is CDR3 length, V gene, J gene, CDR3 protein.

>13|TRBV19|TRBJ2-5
CASSIMPGETQYF
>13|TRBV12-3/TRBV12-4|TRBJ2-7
CASSRNHEDEQYF
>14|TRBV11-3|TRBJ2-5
CASSLGTGQETQYF
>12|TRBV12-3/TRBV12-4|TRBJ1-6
CASSLAGGPLHF
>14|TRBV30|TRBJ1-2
CAWRATGGRYGYTF
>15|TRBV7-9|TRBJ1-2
CASSLGDSLGRGYTF
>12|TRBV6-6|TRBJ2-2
CAIGAPAGELFF
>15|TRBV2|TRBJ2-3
CASRRDPTSTDTQYF
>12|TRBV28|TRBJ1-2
CASRSQGYGYTF
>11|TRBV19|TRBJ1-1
CASIVQGKAFF
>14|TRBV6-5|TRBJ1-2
CALFQVRGNYGYTF
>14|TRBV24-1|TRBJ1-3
CATSQGGDGNTIYF
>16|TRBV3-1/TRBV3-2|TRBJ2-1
CASSQDRTSGGGEQFF
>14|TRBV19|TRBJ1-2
CASSIVKGNYGYTF
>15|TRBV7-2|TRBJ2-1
CASSQLPSGYGEQFF
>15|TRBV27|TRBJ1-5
CASTPGQGANQPQHF
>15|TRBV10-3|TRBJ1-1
CAISESVGLNTEAFF
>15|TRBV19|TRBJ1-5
CASSGSAYSNQPQHF
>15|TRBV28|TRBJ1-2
CASSLYRRSRYGYTF
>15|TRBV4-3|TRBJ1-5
CASSQGGTRNQPQHF
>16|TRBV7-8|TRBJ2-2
CASRPTGGLNTGELFF
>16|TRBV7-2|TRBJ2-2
CASSLVFSGGSGELFF
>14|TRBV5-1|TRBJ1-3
CASSLGGTGNTIYF
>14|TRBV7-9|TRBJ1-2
CASSLNRQLSGYTF
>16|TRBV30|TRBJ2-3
CAWSGVGTGRTDTQYF
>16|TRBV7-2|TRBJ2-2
CASRPRQGGVTGELFF
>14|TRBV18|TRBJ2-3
CASSPNSGEDTQYF
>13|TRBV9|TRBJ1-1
CASSAGLNTEAFF
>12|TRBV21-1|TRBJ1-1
CASSRRGPGAFF
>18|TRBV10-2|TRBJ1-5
CASSAPGTLDYSNQPQHF
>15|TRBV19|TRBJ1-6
CASSIALDGNSPLHF
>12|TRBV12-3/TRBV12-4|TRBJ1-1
CASSSSVSEAFF
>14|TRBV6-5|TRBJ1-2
CASSPPGQGKGYTF
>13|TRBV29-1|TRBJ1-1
CSVERQGATEAFF
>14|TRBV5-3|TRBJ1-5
CARSWTGGFGPQHF
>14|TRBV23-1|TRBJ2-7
CASSSKTGSYEQYF
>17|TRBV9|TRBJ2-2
CASSPDLAGGPTGELFF
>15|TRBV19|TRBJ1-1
CASILYRGLNTEAFF
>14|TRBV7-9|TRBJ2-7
CASSLGDRDHEQYF
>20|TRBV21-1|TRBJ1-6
CASRLPRGGDESSYNSPLHF
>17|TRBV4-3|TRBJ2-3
CASSPGTGSEFTDTQYF
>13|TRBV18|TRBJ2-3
CASSPGYTDTQYF
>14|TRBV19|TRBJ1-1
CASSMRGLNTEAFF
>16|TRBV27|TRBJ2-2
CASSPLGGPNTGELFF
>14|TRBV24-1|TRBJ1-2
CATSDAQLNYGYTF
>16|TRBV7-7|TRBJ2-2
CASSSGLAGGTGELFF
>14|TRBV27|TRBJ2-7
CASSLKAGFHEQYF
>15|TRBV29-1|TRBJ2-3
CSVEDGTDSTDTQYF
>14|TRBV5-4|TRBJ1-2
CASSFPGQGYGYTF
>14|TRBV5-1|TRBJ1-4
CASSLGQGAEKLFF
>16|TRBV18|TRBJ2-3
CASSPWKREPTDTQYF
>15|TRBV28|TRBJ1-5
CASSLAGASNQPQHF